One sample yielded the 29 T cell receptor beta chains listed below, sequenced in a study of human thymus T cells. Produced via immunoSEQ multiplex PCR; TCRdb's table is partial and in-frame only. This sample yields just over 45,000 clones, of which approximately 95% are seen a single time; over 0.15% belongs to the top ten. Sequencing was done on a sample of blood. The receptor set was obtained from a girl under two years old with a congenital heart defect but otherwise immunologically healthy.

CDR3 coding DNA: TGTGCCAGCAGTAAGTACGGGACTTCCAATGAGCAGTTCTTC. This translates into CASSKYGTSNEQFF. This chain uses TRBV27 with TRBJ2-1, with D tentatively TRBD2 (6 bases). V lost 5 bases and J lost 6, with 14 bases in between. This CDR3 region has 14 residues. Per the germline V gene, CDR1 is MNHEY and CDR2 is SMNVEV (reference sequence).

The chain has TRBV19 and TRBJ2-3; D might be TRBD1 (6 bases). The CDR3 has 15 residues. V shed 3 bases and J shed 1 base, with 11 bases lying between them. Germline CDR1 and CDR2: LNHDA and SQIVND (reference sequence). In nucleotides, the CDR3 is TGTGCCAGTAGTATCTTGGGGGCCGGCACAGATACGCAGTATTTT. It encodes CASSILGAGTDTQYF.

This rearrangement joins TRBV6-4 to TRBJ2-3, with 11 bases identical to TRBD2. Germline loops: CDR1 MRHNA, CDR2 SNTAGT. V was pared by 3 bases and J by 1 base, with 0 bases of the junction left unmatched. The CDR3 is made up of 15 amino acids. The CDR3 DNA is TGTGCCAGCAGTGAGACTAGCGGGGGCACAGATACGCAGTATTTT. This sequence encodes CASSETSGGTDTQYF.

In this sample, this clone turned up once. This chain joins TRBV7-2 and TRBJ2-7, with D possibly matching TRBD1 (7 bases). Germline V CDR1 and CDR2: SGHTA, FQGNSA. The CDR3 loop spans 15 amino acids. Deletions cut 3 bases from V and 3 bases from J, with 15 bases between. This CDR3 reads CASSFPAGGSYEQYF. The CDR3 nucleotides are TGTGCCAGCAGCTTCCCCGCAGGGGGGAGCTACGAGCAGTACTTC. The full variable domain, rest sourced from reference TRBV7-2 and TRBJ2-7, is GAGVSQSPSNKVTEKGKDVELRCDPISGHTALYWYRQSLGQGLEFLIYFQGNSAPDKSGLPSDRFSAERTGGSVSTLTIQRTQQEDSAVYLCASSFPAGGSYEQYFGPGTRLTVT.

The CDR3 DNA reads TGTGCCTGGGGTTTGGGGTACTATGGCTACACCTTC. Its translation is CAWGLGYYGYTF. The gene calls are TRBV30 and TRBJ1-2; D remains unclear. CDR1 and CDR2 (germline): GTSNPN, SVGIG (reference sequence). The V end was cut by 5 bases, the J end by 3 bases, with 10 bases between. The CDR3 sequence is 12 residues long.

The chain employs TRBV7-2 and TRBJ2-5; the D is unclear. CDR3 length equals 13 residues. CDR1 and CDR2 (germline): SGHTA, FQGNSA. V was pared by 5 bases and J by 3 bases, with 10 bases between. The CDR3 sequence: CASSNRIEETQYF. CDR3 in DNA: TGTGCCAGCAGCAATAGAATCGAAGAGACCCAGTACTTC.

The CDR3 DNA sequence: TGTGCCAGCAAAGTTTCCTCTGGAAACACCATATATTTT. The encoded protein is CASKVSSGNTIYF. The V call is TRBV2, the J call TRBJ1-3, with no clear D. The CDR3 is 13 amino acids. V was shortened by 7 bases and J by 0 bases, with 7 bases between the two germline ends. Looked up from germline, CDR1 is SNHLY and CDR2 is FYNNEI. Using reference TRBV2 and TRBJ1-3 for the parts outside the CDR3, the full variable domain is EPEVTQTPSHQVTQMGQEVILRCVPISNHLYFYWYRQILGQKVEFLVSFYNNEISEKSEIFDDQFSVERPDGSNFTLKIRSTKLEDSAMYFCASKVSSGNTIYFGEGSWLTVV.

The rearrangement links TRBV25-1 to TRBJ2-1, with unresolved D. The germline gives CDR1 MGHDK, CDR2 SYGVNS. The CDR3 totals 13 residues. Between the trimmed V and J ends, which lost 2 bases and 10 bases, there was a span of 12 bases. The CDR3 is CASSEADRNEQFF. The DNA of the CDR3 is TGTGCCAGCAGTGAAGCAGATCGTAACGAGCAGTTCTTC.

The V and J genes are TRBV7-9 and TRBJ1-3; D ambiguous. CDR1 is SEHNR, CDR2 FQNEAQ, per germline (reference sequence). The CDR3 loop spans 14 amino acids. Deletions cut 0 bases from V and 4 bases from J, with 7 bases between. For the CDR3, the DNA is TGTGCCAGCAGCTTAGCGGGTACCGGAAACACCATATATTTT. Amino acid sequence: CASSLAGTGNTIYF.

The chain combines TRBV4-1 with TRBJ2-7, with 7 positions matching TRBD2. CDR1 and CDR2 from the germline V gene are MGHRA and YSYEKL. V lost 3 bases to trimming and J lost 6 bases; unmatched junction nucleotides: 20. The CDR3 totals 18 residues. The CDR3 protein is CASSHKGKSGNKGSEQYF. DNA of the CDR3: TGCGCCAGCAGCCATAAGGGTAAGAGCGGGAACAAAGGGAGCGAGCAGTACTTC.

This chain links TRBV4-1 with TRBJ1-2, with 12 bases fitting TRBD1. The V segment lost 2 bases and the J segment 6 bases; nucleotides outside the gene matches: 10. Germline V gene sequence: CDR1 MGHRA, CDR2 YSYEKL. There are 17 residues in the CDR3. CDR3 bases: TGCGCCAGCAGCCAAAGGGGCCGGGACAGGGGGCGGGATGGCTACACCTTC. This gives the protein CASSQRGRDRGRDGYTF.

CDR3 amino acids: CASSQGLRGQVLRGYGYTF. CDR3 nucleotides: TGTGCCAGCAGCCAAGGGTTACGGGGACAGGTCTTAAGAGGGTATGGCTACACCTTC. This chain links TRBV4-2 with TRBJ1-2; 8 bases map to TRBD1. The CDR3 length is 19 residues. J was trimmed by 5 bases and V by 1 base; bases with no gene match: 18. Germline lookup yields CDR1 LGHNA and CDR2 YNFKEQ.

This chain uses TRBV19 with TRBJ1-4; tentative D call: TRBD1 (6 bases). In germline, CDR1 is LNHDA, CDR2 SQIVND (reference sequence). The CDR3 loop spans 14 amino acids. The V end was cut by 5 bases, the J end by 2 bases, with 9 bases between. The CDR3 DNA reads TGTGCCAGTAGTCATACAGGGACTAATGAAAAACTGTTTTTT. It encodes CASSHTGTNEKLFF.

The chain joins TRBV5-6 to TRBJ2-2; 8 bases are a match to TRBD1. CDR3 length: 18 amino acids. Per germline, CDR1 SGHDT and CDR2 YYEEEE. The junction had 12 bases not matched to a gene; V was cut back by 2 bases and J by 3 bases. In nucleotides, the CDR3 is TGTGCCAGCAGCTTTCGTCCGACCGGGACAGGAGACACCGGGGAGCTGTTTTTT. Translation: CASSFRPTGTGDTGELFF.

This chain links TRBV6-4 with TRBJ2-3; D ambiguous. The CDR3 is 16 amino acids. Germline V gene sequence: CDR1 MRHNA, CDR2 SNTAGT. V shed 0 bases and J shed 1 base, with 11 bases lying between them. This chain's CDR3 is CASSDSNSPRTDTQYF. The CDR3, as DNA: TGTGCCAGCAGTGACTCGAACAGTCCTCGCACAGATACGCAGTATTTT.

The V and J genes are TRBV6-1 and TRBJ2-7; TRBD2 is a possible D gene (5 bases). Germline CDR1 is MNHNS and CDR2 is SASEGT. This CDR3 comprises 13 residues. Trimming took off 1 base at V and 3 bases at J, with 7 bases between the two ends. The CDR3 region is CASSEVGSYEQYF. CDR3 DNA sequence: TGTGCCAGCAGTGAAGTAGGGAGCTACGAGCAGTACTTC.

V and J are TRBV28 and TRBJ2-2; TRBD2 matches 12 bases. CDR3 length equals 15 residues. With V trimmed by 6 bases and J by 4 bases, 3 bases remained unmatched. The V gene's germline CDR1 is MDHEN and CDR2 SYDVKM. This CDR3 is CASRTSGRGTGELFF. CDR3 DNA sequence: TGTGCCAGCAGGACTAGCGGGAGAGGCACCGGGGAGCTGTTTTTT.

This clone was seen only once. Other nucleotide sequences from this sample produce the same CDR3. V usage is TRBV18 and J usage is TRBJ2-7, with D perhaps TRBD2 (6 bases). This CDR3 contains 15 residues. Germline CDR1 and CDR2: KGHSH and LQKENI. Trimming removed 3 bases from V and 0 bases from J, with 12 bases in between. The CDR3 spells CASSPFRDSSYEQYF. CDR3 sequence (DNA): TGTGCCAGCTCACCTTTCCGGGACTCCTCCTACGAGCAGTACTTC.

This sequence joins TRBV7-6 and TRBJ2-2; 7 nucleotides match TRBD1. The CDR3 extends over 12 amino acids. From germline, CDR1 is SGHVS and CDR2 FNYEAQ. Trimming took 4 bases from V and 8 from J; bases not matched to a gene: 1. The CDR3 DNA sequence: TGTGCCAGCAGCTCGACAGGGGGGGAGCTGTTTTTT. Translation gives CASSSTGGELFF.

This clone was counted a single time. The J gene is TRBJ2-4, the V gene TRBV15; tentatively, D is TRBD2 (6 bases). The CDR3 is made up of 14 amino acids. CDR1 and CDR2 from the germline V gene are LNHNV and YYDKDF (reference sequence). V lost 1 base and J 5 bases, leaving 9 bases between the germline ends. DNA of the CDR3: TGTGCCACCAGCAGAGCGGGAGTCCAAAACATTCAGTACTTC. Its translation is CATSRAGVQNIQYF.

This clone was seen once. The chain couples TRBV5-1 to TRBJ2-1; D is uncertain. This CDR3 has 14 residues. Trimming removed 0 bases at V and 5 bases at J, with 9 bases between. CDR1 and CDR2 (germline): SGHRS, YFSETQ. The CDR3 DNA follows: TGCGCCAGCAGCTTGGGCACTCTTAACAATGAGCAGTTCTTC. This codes for CASSLGTLNNEQFF.

The gene calls are TRBV15 and TRBJ1-1; no clear D. The CDR3 runs to 13 residues. V lost 8 bases, J lost 11 bases, and 21 bases lay in between. Germline V gene data show CDR1 as LNHNV and CDR2 as YYDKDF (reference sequence). DNA of the CDR3: TGTGCCACCTCCCCCACCTGGGGTCATTCGGCTTTCTTT. This codes for CATSPTWGHSAFF.

The V call is TRBV28, the J call TRBJ2-2, with D perhaps matching TRBD1 (6 bases). CDR1 is MDHEN, CDR2 SYDVKM, per germline. This CDR3 contains 15 residues. V was clipped by 1 base and J by 3 bases, with 9 bases between them. CDR3 amino acids: CASSLYPGDTGELFF. The CDR3 DNA reads as TGTGCCAGCAGTTTATACCCAGGGGACACCGGGGAGCTGTTTTTT.

The chain joins TRBV5-1 to TRBJ2-7, with 15 bases that match TRBD2. V was clipped by 4 bases and J by 3 bases; unmatched bases: 5. Per the germline V gene, CDR1 is SGHRS and CDR2 is YFSETQ. CDR3 length: 16 residues. Here the CDR3 DNA reads TGCGCCAGCAGCGCGGGACTAGCGGGAGGCCGCTACGAGCAGTACTTC. Amino acid sequence: CASSAGLAGGRYEQYF.

The J gene is TRBJ2-7, the V gene TRBV19; D is possibly TRBD1 or TRBD2 (5 bases each). The CDR3 spans 15 residues. With 9 bases removed from V and 2 bases from J, the gap between germline ends came to 20 bases. CDR1 LNHDA and CDR2 SQIVND come from the germline V gene (reference sequence). The CDR3 DNA sequence: TGTGCCAGCGCCCCTCGGGACGTATTTACCTACGAGCAGTACTTC. Translated, it gives CASAPRDVFTYEQYF.

This rearrangement joins TRBV9 to TRBJ2-1, with TRBD2 matching 8 bases. Looked up from germline, CDR1 is SGDLS and CDR2 is YYNGEE. The CDR3 loop spans 15 amino acids. The V segment lost 5 bases and the J segment 2 bases; nucleotides outside the gene matches: 6. The CDR3 sequence is CASSLTSGAYNEQFF. The CDR3 DNA sequence: TGTGCCAGCAGTCTTACTAGCGGAGCCTACAATGAGCAGTTCTTC.

This clone was recorded once. The rearrangement links TRBV11-2 to TRBJ1-1; D gene uncertain. CDR1 is SGHAT, CDR2 FQNNGV, per germline. The ends were cut back, 1 base at V and 2 bases at J, with 8 bases in the middle. CDR3 size: 14 residues. This CDR3 reads CASSLAPGNTEAFF. CDR3 nucleotides: TGTGCCAGCAGCTTAGCGCCCGGAAACACTGAAGCTTTCTTT.

V is TRBV6-5 and J is TRBJ2-3, with D unresolved. This CDR3 comprises 13 residues. The V gene's germline CDR1 is MNHEY and CDR2 SVGAGI. V gave up 2 bases and J gave up 1 base, with 4 bases separating them. The CDR3 region is CASSYPGTDTQYF. The CDR3 bases are TGTGCCAGCAGTTACCCCGGCACAGATACGCAGTATTTT.

This chain joins TRBV4-2 and TRBJ2-1, with 7 bases matching TRBD1. Per the germline V gene, CDR1 is LGHNA and CDR2 is YNFKEQ. V lost 0 bases and J lost 6; bases outside the gene matches: 5. This CDR3 has 15 residues. CDR3 sequence reads: CASSQDLGQSNEQFF. In DNA, the CDR3 is TGTGCCAGCAGCCAAGATTTGGGACAGAGCAATGAGCAGTTCTTC.